Each of the 27 T cell receptor beta chains below was sequenced from the same sample in a study of cytomegalovirus exposure and HLA in healthy donors. Primers for the PCR totalled 60 Vbeta and 13 Jbeta. Method: immunoSEQ multiplex PCR; TCRdb's copy keeps in-frame clones and lacks some. Counted here are some 81,000 clones, 72% occurring once; the ten biggest clones make up approximately 12%. Specimen: PBMCs. The receptors stem from a middle-aged woman in good health and CMV-seropositive.

This clone has a count of ten or more. This chain uses TRBV6-5 with TRBJ1-2; 10 nucleotides agree with TRBD1. V lost 6 bases to trimming and J lost 6 bases; unmatched junction nucleotides: 10. Looked up from germline, CDR1 is MNHEY and CDR2 is SVGAGI. The CDR3 totals 15 residues. CDR3 residues: CASRLDRGRTDGYTF. CDR3 in DNA: TGTGCCAGCAGGCTTGACAGGGGGCGGACTGATGGCTACACCTTC.

The chain has TRBV30 and TRBJ2-1; 8 bases fit TRBD1. V gave up 3 bases and J gave up 4 bases; unmatched junction bases: 8. In germline, CDR1 is GTSNPN, CDR2 SVGIG (reference sequence). The CDR3 spans 15 residues. The DNA for the CDR3 is TGTGCCTGGAGGATCCAGGGGGCAAAGTACAATGAGCAGTTCTTC. Translated, it gives CAWRIQGAKYNEQFF.

This chain joins TRBV30 and TRBJ1-5; D might be TRBD1 (6 bases). The CDR3 spans 13 residues. V shed 5 bases and J shed 5 bases, with 13 bases lying between them. Germline V gives CDR1 GTSNPN, CDR2 SVGIG (reference sequence). The CDR3 DNA reads TGTGCCTGGGTGGGGGACATATATCAGCCCCAGCATTTT. Protein sequence: CAWVGDIYQPQHF.

The rearrangement uses TRBV2 and TRBJ1-4; 12 bases fit TRBD1. The V gene's germline CDR1 is SNHLY and CDR2 FYNNEI. V shed 3 bases and J 8 bases; nucleotides not matched to a gene: 13. The CDR3 totals 18 residues. The CDR3, as DNA: TGTGCCAGCAGTGATATCGGGGGACAGGGGGCGGAAGGCGAAAAACTGTTTTTT. Protein: CASSDIGGQGAEGEKLFF.

The chain carries TRBV5-1 and TRBJ1-2, with 8 positions matching TRBD1. The CDR3 has 16 residues. With V trimmed by 0 bases and J by 4 bases, 8 bases remained unmatched. Germline V gives CDR1 SGHRS, CDR2 YFSETQ. The CDR3 DNA reads as TGCGCCAGCAGCTTGGGGGGGACAGGTGATGGCTATGGCTACACCTTC. Translated, it gives CASSLGGTGDGYGYTF. Full variable domain (outside the CDR3, taken from reference TRBV5-1 and TRBJ1-2): KAGVTQTPRYLIKTRGQQVTLSCSPISGHRSVSWYQQTPGQGLQFLFEYFSETQRNKGNFPGRFSGRQFSNSRSEMNVSTLELGDSALYLCASSLGGTGDGYGYTFGSGTRLTVV.

This rearrangement joins TRBV30 to TRBJ1-5; possibly TRBD1 for D (5 bases). This CDR3 region has 13 residues. Germline V gene data show CDR1 as GTSNPN and CDR2 as SVGIG (reference sequence). Trimming left V 0 bases short and J 7 bases short, with 10 bases between. This CDR3 reads CAWSVQVDQPQHF. The CDR3 nucleotides read TGTGCCTGGAGTGTACAGGTGGACCAGCCCCAGCATTTT. Using reference TRBV30 and TRBJ1-5 for the parts outside the CDR3, the full variable domain is SQTIHQWPATLVQPVGSPLSLECTVEGTSNPNLYWYRQAAGRGLQLLFYSVGIGQISSEVPQNLSASRPQDRQFILSSKKLLLSDSGFYLCAWSVQVDQPQHFGDGTRLSIL.

This rearrangement joins TRBV15 to TRBJ2-6, with unresolved D. The germline gives CDR1 LNHNV, CDR2 YYDKDF (reference sequence). This CDR3 has 14 amino acids. V was clipped by 5 bases and J by 2 bases, with 7 bases between them. CDR3 residues: CATSVRAGANVLTF. CDR3 coding DNA: TGTGCCACCAGCGTCCGGGCTGGGGCCAACGTCCTGACTTTC.

The chain employs TRBV7-6 and TRBJ2-1; 9 bases map to TRBD2. Germline lookup yields CDR1 SGHVS and CDR2 FNYEAQ. The CDR3 totals 18 residues. Germline trimming cut 5 bases from V and 2 bases from J; bases unmatched to any gene: 13. CDR3 region: CASSPAGGGAGAYNEQFF. For the CDR3, the DNA is TGTGCCAGCAGCCCCGCGGGCGGGGGGGCGGGCGCCTACAATGAGCAGTTCTTC.

The chain is built from TRBV5-6 and TRBJ2-3; weak D call: TRBD1 (5 bases). With 0 bases removed from V and 4 bases from J, the gap between germline ends came to 12 bases. CDR1 is SGHDT and CDR2 is YYEEEE in the germline V gene. This CDR3 is 15 amino acids long. CDR3 DNA: TGTGCCAGCAGCTTGGACAGGTCCCCCCCAGATACGCAGTATTTT. Its translation is CASSLDRSPPDTQYF.

This clone was recorded a few times. This chain links TRBV5-1 with TRBJ2-1, with 8 bases identical to TRBD1. Germline lookup yields CDR1 SGHRS and CDR2 YFSETQ. V shed 4 bases, J shed 8 bases, and the junction held 8 bases outside the gene matches. The CDR3 sequence is 14 residues long. The CDR3: CASSQGQGAHEQFF. CDR3 nucleotide sequence: TGCGCCAGCAGCCAAGGACAGGGAGCCCATGAGCAGTTCTTC.

The V and J genes are TRBV29-1 and TRBJ2-2; D may be TRBD2 (6 bases). Deletions cut 4 bases from V and 0 bases from J, with 6 bases between. CDR3 length: 13 amino acids. Germline-derived CDR1 and CDR2 are SQVTM and ANQGSEA. The CDR3 loop reads CSVAGANTGELFF. The DNA of the CDR3 is TGCAGCGTTGCGGGAGCGAACACCGGGGAGCTGTTTTTT.

The chain couples TRBV25-1 to TRBJ1-2, with TRBD1 matching 7 bases. CDR1 and CDR2 (germline): MGHDK, SYGVNS. V shed 3 bases, J shed 8 bases, and the junction held 9 bases outside the gene matches. This CDR3 spans 14 amino acids. The CDR3 sequence: CASSDRQQTGGYTF. The CDR3 nucleotides read TGTGCCAGCAGTGACCGCCAGCAGACAGGGGGCTACACCTTC.

The V gene is TRBV2, the J gene TRBJ1-2, with D possibly being TRBD1 (5 bases). The CDR3 has 14 amino acids. The germline V and J ends were trimmed by 0 bases and 8 bases, with 13 bases remaining between them. Germline V gene lookup returns CDR1 SNHLY and CDR2 FYNNEI. The CDR3 region is CASSEALGGKGYTF. In DNA, the CDR3 is TGTGCCAGCAGTGAAGCGCTGGGGGGGAAGGGCTACACCTTC. The full variable domain, rest sourced from reference TRBV2 and TRBJ1-2, is EPEVTQTPSHQVTQMGQEVILRCVPISNHLYFYWYRQILGQKVEFLVSFYNNEISEKSEIFDDQFSVERPDGSNFTLKIRSTKLEDSAMYFCASSEALGGKGYTFGSGTRLTVV.

The CDR3 region has the DNA TGTGCCAGCTCTCAGGGGGAGAGTAAAAACATTCAGTACTTC. This encodes CASSQGESKNIQYF. The V gene is TRBV18, the J gene TRBJ2-4; TRBD1 matches at 7 bases. The CDR3 has 14 amino acids. Trimming took 6 bases from V and 4 from J; bases not matched to a gene: 6. Germline CDR1 is KGHSH and CDR2 is LQKENI.

The chain couples TRBV6-5 to TRBJ2-6; D ambiguous. Germline CDR1 is MNHEY and CDR2 is SVGAGI. V lost 2 bases to trimming and J lost 2 bases, with 10 bases between them. CDR3 length equals 16 residues. This CDR3 reads CASSYAFTAGANVLTF. In nucleotides, the CDR3 is TGTGCCAGCAGTTACGCGTTCACGGCTGGGGCCAACGTCCTGACTTTC.

A few counts support this clone. The rearrangement links TRBV6-4 to TRBJ2-2; D call uncertain. Trimming pared 10 bases from V and 5 bases from J, leaving 17 bases between. CDR3 length: 14 amino acids. The germline CDR1 and CDR2 sequences are MRHNA and SNTAGT. The CDR3 reads CATKPQFGTGELFF. The DNA of the CDR3 is TGTGCCACCAAGCCACAGTTTGGAACCGGGGAGCTGTTTTTT.

The rearrangement links TRBV6-1 to TRBJ2-1, with D unresolved. The CDR3 consists of 13 residues. Looked up from germline, CDR1 is MNHNS and CDR2 is SASEGT. Trimming removed 2 bases from V and 7 bases from J, with 9 bases in between. CDR3 residues: CASSEIESNEQFF. DNA of the CDR3: TGTGCCAGCAGTGAAATAGAGAGTAATGAGCAGTTCTTC.

The chain combines TRBV25-1 with TRBJ2-7; 7 bases map to TRBD1. The CDR3 is made up of 15 amino acids. J was trimmed by 3 bases and V by 4 bases; bases with no gene match: 9. CDR1 MGHDK and CDR2 SYGVNS come from the germline V gene. The CDR3 DNA follows: TGTGCCAGCAGTGGAAGGACAGGAACAGACTACGAGCAGTACTTC. This codes for CASSGRTGTDYEQYF.

The chain has TRBV11-2 and TRBJ2-7, with TRBD1 as a possible D gene (6 bases). There are 16 residues in the CDR3. V dropped 5 bases and J dropped 1 base, with 18 bases sitting between them. Germline CDR1 is SGHAT and CDR2 is FQNNGV. The CDR3 spells CASSPDPMDRSYEQYF. DNA of the CDR3: TGTGCCAGCAGCCCGGATCCCATGGACAGATCCTACGAGCAGTACTTC.

The chain couples TRBV5-1 to TRBJ2-7; TRBD2 agrees at 15 bases. The CDR3 loop spans 18 amino acids. CDR1 SGHRS and CDR2 YFSETQ come from the germline V gene. The V and J ends lost 6 bases and 0 bases, in that order; junction bases with no gene match: 10. The DNA for the CDR3 is TGCGCCAGCACGACAGGAGGACTAGCGGGAGGGCCCTCCTACGAGCAGTACTTC. Translation: CASTTGGLAGGPSYEQYF.

V is TRBV18 and J is TRBJ2-2; 11 bases are shared with TRBD2. Trimming took 2 bases from V and 7 from J; bases not matched to a gene: 6. CDR1 is KGHSH, CDR2 LQKENI, per germline. This CDR3 has 16 residues. CDR3 residues: CASSPRLAGIVGELFF. CDR3 nucleotides: TGTGCCAGCTCACCAAGACTAGCGGGAATTGTCGGGGAGCTGTTTTTT.

The V call is TRBV19, the J call TRBJ2-7; maybe TRBD1 (5 bases). Germline V lookup: CDR1 LNHDA, CDR2 SQIVND (reference sequence). This CDR3 spans 14 amino acids. The V gene lost 5 bases and the J gene lost 3 bases, with 14 bases spanning the gap. CDR3 in amino acids: CASSSYAGNYEQYF. DNA for the CDR3: TGTGCCAGTAGTTCCTATGCAGGGAACTACGAGCAGTACTTC.

V gene TRBV6-1 combines with J gene TRBJ1-2; D is unresolved. This CDR3 has 13 amino acids. Trimming pared 3 bases from V and 6 bases from J, leaving 11 bases between. Germline CDR1 and CDR2: MNHNS and SASEGT. The CDR3 region has the DNA TGTGCCAGCAGTGATTTTCGGGGTCATGGCTACACCTTC. It translates to CASSDFRGHGYTF.

For the CDR3, the DNA is TGTGCCAGCAGTGATAGGGGGACTGAAGCTTTCTTT. It is translated as CASSDRGTEAFF. The chain employs TRBV6-1 and TRBJ1-1; TRBD1 is a possible D gene (6 bases). The germline CDR1 and CDR2 sequences are MNHNS and SASEGT. This CDR3 has 12 amino acids. Trimming shortened V by 3 bases and J by 5 bases, and 7 bases separated the two germline ends.

The sample holds one count of this clone. V gene TRBV6-5 combines with J gene TRBJ1-4, with D possibly TRBD1 on 6 matching bases. Germline CDR1 reads MNHEY; CDR2 reads SVGAGI. Trimming took off 4 bases at V and 2 bases at J, with 8 bases between the two ends. This CDR3 has 14 residues. The CDR3 protein is CASSLGHTNEKLFF. The CDR3 DNA reads as TGTGCCAGCAGTTTGGGACATACTAATGAAAAACTGTTTTTT.

Ten or more counts support this clone. V is TRBV19 and J is TRBJ1-5; a weak D match, TRBD1 (5 bases). The CDR3 contains 13 residues. Trimming shortened V by 11 bases and J by 7 bases, and 18 bases separated the two germline ends. Germline assignment: CDR1 LNHDA and CDR2 SQIVND (reference sequence). CDR3 amino acids: CAPLGGGRQPQHF. In DNA form, the CDR3 reads TGTGCCCCACTCGGGGGGGGTAGACAGCCCCAGCATTTT.

This clone has just one count. The rearrangement links TRBV18 to TRBJ2-7; D gene uncertain. Germline-derived CDR1 and CDR2 are KGHSH and LQKENI. The CDR3 extends over 14 amino acids. Trimming cost V 1 base and J 5 bases, with 12 bases left between them. Here the CDR3 reads CASSPQDSTNEQYF. CDR3 in DNA: TGTGCCAGCTCACCACAGGATAGTACTAACGAGCAGTACTTC.